This T cell receptor beta chain was identified during a study of cytomegalovirus exposure and HLA in healthy donors. Study as a whole: In an earlier analysis, approximately 120 million unique TCR beta sequences were found from 150 million to 200 million T cells. Early on, a data release was issued that held 65 million to 100 million unique TCRs from HLA-typed donors. Findings and caveats of the study: It was reported in a later analysis that an Asian-associated ancestry cluster showed fewer N-insertions than the roughly 670-donor mean. Certain indistinguishable V segments, among them TRBV6-2 and TRBV6-3, were excluded.

Trimming shortened V by 3 bases and J by 5 bases, and 15 bases separated the two germline ends. Germline V gene data show CDR1 as MNHEY and CDR2 as SMNVEV (reference sequence). The CDR3 extends over 15 amino acids. Remarks on this clone: The antigen is undetermined.

In the PCR, 60 Vbeta and 13 Jbeta primers were used. Produced via immunoSEQ multiplex PCR; TCRdb's table is partial and in-frame only. The sample table includes around 88,000 clones. The receptor was isolated from a girl under 18 in good health and CMV-seropositive. Sequences were obtained from PBMCs. This sequence joins TRBV27 and TRBJ2-3, with D perhaps matching TRBD2 (6 bases). CDR3 residues: CASSFLATKGDTQYF. In DNA, the CDR3 is TGTGCCAGCAGTTTCCTAGCGACTAAGGGAGATACGCAGTATTTT.